This T cell receptor (beta chain) was documented in a study of beta chain features in type 1 diabetes. Study-wide results and caveats: Type 1 diabetes patients had moderately but significantly shorter TCRB CDR3s in all four CD4+ subsets. Researchers cautioned that cDNA sequencing could over-represent cells with high TCR expression.

CD45RO/CCR7/CD25/CD127/CD95/CD27 separated CD4+ naive, central memory, regulatory and stem cell-like memory cells by sorting. This clone was observed a handful of times. Its antigen is as yet unknown. Unmatched junction bases numbered 4, after V lost 0 bases and J lost 8 bases. The CDR3 is 16 residues long. Per the germline V gene, CDR1 is MNHNS and CDR2 is SASEGT. Sequencing targeted expressed TCRB transcripts, as all isolated RNA had been reverse transcribed. Profiled with immunoSEQ multiplex PCR; TCRdb holds only in-frame clones, not every one. This sample has a few hundred thousand clones, with approximately 12% found just once.

The J gene is TRBJ2-3, the V gene TRBV6-1, with 14 bases identical to TRBD2. This clonotype was obtained from a woman between 18 and 30 years old with type 1 diabetes. Sequenced sample: naive CD4+ T cells from blood. CDR3 amino acids: CASSEARLAGGPTQYF. In DNA, the CDR3 is TGTGCCAGCAGTGAAGCAAGACTAGCGGGAGGGCCTACGCAGTATTTT.